This T cell receptor beta chain was documented in a study of shared clonotypes between healthy human individuals. Study findings and constraints: Sorted-subset samples were not fully sequenced, rarefaction indicated.

V was trimmed by 6 bases and J by 1 base, leaving 9 bases between them. The CDR3 runs 13 residues. Germline V CDR1 and CDR2: SEHNR, FQNEAQ (reference sequence). CD45RO-negative cells were positively selected for CCR7, leaving out terminally differentiated effector memory CD45RA+ cells. Original methodology: ImmunoSEQ output held junction-only sequences without quality scores, so filtering differed. Sequenced by immunoSEQ multiplex PCR; TCRdb stores in-frame clones only, minus some. V, J and clone size are taken as reported in that table, and D and trimming were inferred from the DNA itself. The sample lists 1.5 million to 2.5 million clones; about 94% were seen once. This clone was recorded once. Its antigen is still unknown. The sample has other DNA sequences that encode this CDR3 too.

Sequencing was done on a sample of naive CD8+ T cells sorted from blood. The receptor was derived from a young man in good health. This chain joins TRBV7-9 and TRBJ2-5; perhaps TRBD1 as D (6 bases). CDR3 loop: CASSPDSQETQYF. The CDR3 nucleotides read TGTGCCAGCAGTCCGGACAGCCAAGAGACCCAGTACTTC.